This T cell receptor beta chain was recovered during a study of regulatory T cells in long-lasting Graves disease. Whole-study findings and limits: Among the persistent patients, thousands of public clonotypes were shared, more than the 850 to 1,000 shared among new patients. Lower TCR diversity was seen in persistent Graves' patients than in newly diagnosed ones.

Time point denoted: newly diagnosed GD, antithyroid drugs for less than 3 months. Making the TCR library involved RNA that had been extracted from PBMCs. Into tubes containing EDTA, approximately 8.9 milliliters of peripheral blood were drawn. This CDR3 is 14 amino acids long. Trimming took 4 bases from V and 7 from J; bases not matched to a gene: 6. In germline, CDR1 is SQVTM, CDR2 ANQGSEA. Construction of TCR beta libraries relied on iRepertoire HTBI primers and on Arm-PCR targeting CDR3 regions. TCRdb redid the calling of the multiplex PCR reads with MiXCR, one entry per CDR3 protein. Of roughly 560,000 distinct CDR3 sequences listed, around 13% were seen once; the top ten hold almost 9%. Of note for this clonotype: The target antigen is unknown.

The same data also contributed to another study, on T cells in Graves' hyperthyroidism and ophthalmopathy.

This sequence joins TRBV29-1 and TRBJ2-5; the match to TRBD2 covers 13 bases. The input for sequencing was peripheral blood mononuclear cells (PBMCs), taken at new diagnosis, from a patient treated with antithyroid drugs. This receptor was taken from a woman aged 30 to 39 with Graves disease. CDR3 nucleotide sequence: TGCAGCGTTGCACTAGCGGGAGGGAGGAGGACCCAGTACTTC. Protein sequence: CSVALAGGRRTQYF.